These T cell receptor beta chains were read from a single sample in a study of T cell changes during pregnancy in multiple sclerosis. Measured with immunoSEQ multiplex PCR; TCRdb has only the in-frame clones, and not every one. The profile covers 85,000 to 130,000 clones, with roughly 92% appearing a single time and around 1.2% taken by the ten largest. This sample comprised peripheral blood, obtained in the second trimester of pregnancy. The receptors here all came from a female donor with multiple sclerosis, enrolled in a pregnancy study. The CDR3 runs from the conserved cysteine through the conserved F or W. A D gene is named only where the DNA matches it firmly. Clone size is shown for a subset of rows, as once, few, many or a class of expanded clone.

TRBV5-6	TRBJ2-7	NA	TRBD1	CASSLGTGGSREQYF	TGTGCCAGCAGCTTAGGGACAGGGGGCTCCCGCGAGCAGTACTTC
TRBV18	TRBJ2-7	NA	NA	CASSPAGTTSYEQYF	TGTGCCAGCTCACCAGCCGGGACAACTTCCTACGAGCAGTACTTC
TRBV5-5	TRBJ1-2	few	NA	CASSLLGLRANYGYTF	TGTGCCAGCAGCTTGTTAGGTCTTCGGGCTAACTATGGCTACACCTTC
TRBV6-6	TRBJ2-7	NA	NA	CASRTQGKDHEQYF	TGTGCCAGCCGGACCCAGGGAAAGGACCACGAGCAGTACTTC
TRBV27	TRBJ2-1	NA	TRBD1	CASSLLRQGVHNEQFF	TGTGCCAGCAGTTTATTGAGGCAGGGGGTACACAATGAGCAGTTCTTC
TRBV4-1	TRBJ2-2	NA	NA	CASSQAGANTGELFF	TGCGCCAGCAGCCAAGCGGGGGCGAACACCGGGGAGCTGTTTTTT
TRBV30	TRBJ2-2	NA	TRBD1	CAGQGNTGELFF	TGTGCAGGACAGGGTAACACCGGGGAGCTGTTTTTT
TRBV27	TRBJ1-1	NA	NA	CASSLNGINTEAFF	TGTGCCAGCAGTTTAAACGGGATTAACACTGAAGCTTTCTTT
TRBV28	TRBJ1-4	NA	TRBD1	CASSPWDRGPGNEKLFF	TGTGCCAGCAGTCCGTGGGACAGGGGGCCGGGGAATGAAAAACTGTTTTTT
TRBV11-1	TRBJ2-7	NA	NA	CASSLNTGEQYF	TGTGCCAGCAGCTTAAATACGGGAGAGCAGTACTTC
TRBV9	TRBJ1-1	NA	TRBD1	CASSASQGARGWNTEAFF	TGTGCCAGCAGCGCCTCTCAGGGGGCGCGGGGGTGGAACACTGAAGCTTTCTTT
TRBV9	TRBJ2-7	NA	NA	CASSVGGFPYEQYF	TGTGCCAGCAGCGTTGGAGGGTTTCCCTACGAGCAGTACTTC
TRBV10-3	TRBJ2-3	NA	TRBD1	CATSEDRGGADTQYF	TGTGCCACTTCAGAAGACAGGGGCGGCGCAGATACGCAGTATTTT
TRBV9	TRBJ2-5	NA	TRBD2	CASSVATSGETQYF	TGTGCCAGCAGCGTAGCGACTAGCGGAGAGACCCAGTACTTC
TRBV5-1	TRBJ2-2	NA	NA	CASSLQGSGELFF	TGCGCCAGCAGCTTGCAGGGGTCCGGGGAGCTGTTTTTT
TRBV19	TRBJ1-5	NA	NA	CASKAGLNQPQHF	TGTGCCAGTAAAGCAGGGCTCAATCAGCCCCAGCATTTT
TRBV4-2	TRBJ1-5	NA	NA	CASSQATGSNQPQHF	TGTGCCAGCAGCCAAGCTACGGGGAGCAATCAGCCCCAGCATTTT
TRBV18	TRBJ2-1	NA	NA	CASSPTENEQFF	TGTGCCAGCTCACCTACGGAGAATGAGCAGTTCTTC
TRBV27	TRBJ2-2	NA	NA	CASSLLLGTGELFF	TGTGCCAGCAGTTTATTACTTGGCACCGGGGAGCTGTTTTTT
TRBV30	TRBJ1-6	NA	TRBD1	CAWSVGQGVTPLHF	TGTGCCTGGAGTGTAGGCCAGGGGGTAACACCCCTCCACTTT
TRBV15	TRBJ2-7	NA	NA	CATSRDPGGYEQYF	TGTGCCACCAGCAGAGATCCCGGGGGCTACGAGCAGTACTTC
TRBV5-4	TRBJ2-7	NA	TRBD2	CASSLRLAGDEQYF	TGTGCCAGCAGCTTGCGCCTAGCGGGAGACGAGCAGTACTTC
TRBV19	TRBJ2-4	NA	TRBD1	CASSEGQGGSQYF	TGTGCCAGTAGTGAGGGACAGGGGGGCAGTCAGTACTTC
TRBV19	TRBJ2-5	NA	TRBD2	CASSMGTSGIETQYF	TGTGCCAGTAGTATGGGGACTAGCGGGATCGAGACCCAGTACTTC
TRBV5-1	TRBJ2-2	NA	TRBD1	CASSSPGQGNTGELFF	TGCGCCAGCAGCTCGCCGGGACAGGGAAACACCGGGGAGCTGTTTTTT
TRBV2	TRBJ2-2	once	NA	CASSRNTGELFF	TGTGCCAGCAGCCGGAACACCGGGGAGCTGTTTTTT
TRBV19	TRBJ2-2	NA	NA	CASSHSPPGELFF	TGTGCCAGTAGTCACAGTCCGCCCGGGGAGCTGTTTTTT
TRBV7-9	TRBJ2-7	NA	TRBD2	CASSPIAGVSYEQYF	TGTGCCAGCAGCCCTATAGCGGGGGTATCCTACGAGCAGTACTTC
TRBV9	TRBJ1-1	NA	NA	CASSVGSRVGMNTEAFF	TGTGCCAGCAGCGTAGGTTCCAGGGTAGGGATGAACACTGAAGCTTTCTTT
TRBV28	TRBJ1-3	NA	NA	CASSLSGWGGNTIYF	TGTGCCAGCAGCCTATCAGGGTGGGGTGGAAACACCATATATTTT
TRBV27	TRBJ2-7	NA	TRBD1	CASSYDRGRYEQYF	TGTGCCAGCAGTTATGACAGGGGTCGGTACGAGCAGTACTTC
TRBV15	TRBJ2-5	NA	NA	CATSRDAGHEETQYF	TGTGCCACCAGCAGAGATGCGGGGCACGAAGAGACCCAGTACTTC
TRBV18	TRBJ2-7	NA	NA	CASSQGTGAYEQYF	TGTGCCAGCTCACAAGGGACGGGAGCCTACGAGCAGTACTTC
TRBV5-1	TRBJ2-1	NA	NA	CASSLGEGRDYNEQFF	TGCGCCAGCAGCTTGGGGGAAGGGCGGGACTACAATGAGCAGTTCTTC
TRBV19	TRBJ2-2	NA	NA	CASSVGAGVGGELFF	TGTGCCAGTAGTGTCGGAGCAGGGGTCGGCGGGGAGCTGTTTTTT
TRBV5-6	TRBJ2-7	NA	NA	CASSLADRPYEQYF	TGTGCCAGCAGCTTGGCGGACAGACCCTACGAGCAGTACTTC
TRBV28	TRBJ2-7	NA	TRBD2	CASSLRREVSYEQYF	TGTGCCAGCAGTTTAAGGCGGGAGGTCTCCTACGAGCAGTACTTC
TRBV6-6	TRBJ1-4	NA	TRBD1	CASSSDRPGEKLFF	TGTGCCAGCAGTTCGGACAGGCCTGGGGAAAAACTGTTTTTT
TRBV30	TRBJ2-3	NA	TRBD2	CASSVRETDTQYF	TGTGCCTCATCCGTGCGGGAGACAGATACGCAGTATTTT
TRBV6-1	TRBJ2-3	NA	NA	CASSENGSTDTQYF	TGTGCCAGCAGTGAGAACGGGAGCACAGATACGCAGTATTTT
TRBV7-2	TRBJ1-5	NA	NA	CASSDGSNQPQHF	TGTGCCAGCAGCGACGGGTCAAATCAGCCCCAGCATTTT
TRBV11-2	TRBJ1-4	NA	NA	CASSTGGTLGEKLFF	TGTGCCAGCAGCACCGGGGGGACTTTAGGCGAAAAACTGTTTTTT
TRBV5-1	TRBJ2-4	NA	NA	CASSLSSEAKNIQYF	TGCGCCAGCAGCTTATCTAGCGAGGCCAAAAACATTCAGTACTTC
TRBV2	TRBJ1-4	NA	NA	CASSESRQANEKLFF	TGTGCCAGCAGTGAATCTAGGCAAGCTAATGAAAAACTGTTTTTT